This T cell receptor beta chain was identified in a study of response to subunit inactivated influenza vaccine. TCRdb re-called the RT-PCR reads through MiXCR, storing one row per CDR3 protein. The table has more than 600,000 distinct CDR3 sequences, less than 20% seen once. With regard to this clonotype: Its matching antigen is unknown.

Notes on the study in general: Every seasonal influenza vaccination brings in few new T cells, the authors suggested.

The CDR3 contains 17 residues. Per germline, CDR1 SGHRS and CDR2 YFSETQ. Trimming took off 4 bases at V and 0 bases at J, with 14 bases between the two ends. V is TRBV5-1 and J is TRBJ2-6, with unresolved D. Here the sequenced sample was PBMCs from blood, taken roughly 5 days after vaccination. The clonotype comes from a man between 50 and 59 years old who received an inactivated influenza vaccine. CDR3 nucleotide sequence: TGCGCCAGCAGCCCACGGGCAGGACCCTCTGGGGCCAACGTCCTGACTTTC. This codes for CASSPRAGPSGANVLTF.